The TCR beta chain under discussion was sequenced for a study of cytotoxic CD8 clonotypes in ibrutinib-treated CLL. The data were produced by immunoSEQ multiplex PCR, yet TCRdb's version contains in-frame clones alone and is incomplete. The repertoire has hundreds of thousands of clones, 67% of them found once; the top ten carry roughly 6%. The CDR3 extends over 14 amino acids. Germline V gene data show CDR1 as LGHNT and CDR2 as FRNRAP. V lost 5 bases and J lost 2; bases outside the gene matches: 4. The sample holds a few counts of this clone. The clonotype comes from a human donor with chronic lymphocytic leukemia. Sequencing was performed on PBMCs, taken after 36 months of ibrutinib treatment. The chain employs TRBV12-5 and TRBJ2-7, with 9 nucleotides matching TRBD1. CDR3 amino acids: CASGGDRDPYEQYF. The CDR3, as DNA: TGTGCTAGTGGTGGGGACAGGGATCCCTACGAGCAGTACTTC.